The entry below describes one T cell receptor beta chain. At one of its ends the junction is not consistent with the germline gene, which may arise from a read error. Methods used by the authors: Estimates of nucleated cell counts were drawn from the amplification of reference gene primers. Profiling relied on immunoSEQ multiplex PCR, and the TCRdb table lists in-frame clones only, not all of them. V, J and clone size were drawn from that table, and D and trimming were deduced from the DNA. In the table there are 250,000 to 350,000 clones, 70% to 90% of which are singletons. Those who participated ranged in age from 18 to 89 years and resided in 20 to 25 US areas. The data belong to a study of blood T cell repertoires in COVID-19. Study-wide context: Both acute and convalescent COVID-19 samples were obtained from the United States, Italy and Spain. T cells, B-cell-depleted T cells, or PBMCs supplied cDNA or gDNA.

The clonotype was recovered from a woman in her thirties who had recovered from COVID-19. The sequenced material came from PBMCs or T cells enriched from blood (not recorded which).

The CDR3 loop reads CATSGDRGRRQPQHF. In nucleotides, the CDR3 is TGTGCCACCAGCGGAGACAGGGGGCGCAGACAGCCCCAGCATTTT. The V and J genes are TRBV15 and TRBJ1-5, with TRBD1 matching over 10 bases. The CDR3 loop spans 15 amino acids. Germline V gene lookup returns CDR1 LNHNV and CDR2 YYDKDF (reference sequence).